This TCR beta chain was retrieved from a study of blood T cell repertoires in COVID-19. Across the whole study: Italy, Spain and the United States were the sources of the convalescent and acute COVID-19 samples.

Everyone who took part was roughly 18 to 100 years old, and they came from about 25 US areas. Participants reported their clinical history, and cohort assignment relied on those reports. This clone was seen more than once but under ten times. V lost 6 bases to trimming and J lost 4 bases; unmatched junction nucleotides: 2. Germline lookup yields CDR1 LNHDA and CDR2 SQIVND (reference sequence). The CDR3 is made up of 13 amino acids. TCRdb's table, derived via immunoSEQ multiplex PCR, lists solely in-frame clones and lacks some. The sample contains about 150,000 clones, roughly 90% of which appear only once.

The receptor's source is a woman aged 45-59 years who had recovered from COVID-19. The chain carries TRBV19 and TRBJ2-2; 7 bases align to TRBD1. The specimen was PBMCs or T cells enriched from blood (not recorded which). DNA of the CDR3: TGTGCCAGTAGACAGGGGCTCACCGGGGAGCTGTTTTTT. This gives the protein CASRQGLTGELFF. Full variable domain (rest looked up from reference TRBV19 and TRBJ2-2): DGGITQSPKYLFRKEGQNVTLSCEQNLNHDAMYWYRQDPGQGLRLIYYSQIVNDFQKGDIAEGYSVSREKKESFPLTVTSAQKNPTAFYLCASRQGLTGELFFGEGSRLTVL.